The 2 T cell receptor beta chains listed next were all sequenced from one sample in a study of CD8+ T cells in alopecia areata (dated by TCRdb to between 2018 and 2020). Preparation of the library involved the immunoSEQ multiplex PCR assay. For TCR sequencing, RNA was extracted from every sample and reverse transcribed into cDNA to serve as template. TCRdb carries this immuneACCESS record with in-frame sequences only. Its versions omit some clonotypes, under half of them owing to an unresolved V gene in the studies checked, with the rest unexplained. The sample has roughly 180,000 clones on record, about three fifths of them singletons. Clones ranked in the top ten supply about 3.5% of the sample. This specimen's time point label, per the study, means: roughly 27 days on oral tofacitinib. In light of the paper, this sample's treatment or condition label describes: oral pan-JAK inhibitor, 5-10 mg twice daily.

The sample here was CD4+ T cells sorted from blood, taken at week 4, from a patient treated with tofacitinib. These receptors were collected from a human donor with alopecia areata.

The CDR3 here is CASSSSGADNEKLFF. As DNA, the CDR3 is TGTGCCAGCAGCTCGTCGGGGGCGGATAATGAAAAACTGTTTTTT. The genes are TRBV5-6 and TRBJ1-4; possible D gene TRBD1, 6 bases. Germline CDR1 reads SGHDT; CDR2 reads YYEEEE. There are 15 residues in the CDR3. With 3 bases removed from V and 4 bases from J, the gap between germline ends came to 13 bases.

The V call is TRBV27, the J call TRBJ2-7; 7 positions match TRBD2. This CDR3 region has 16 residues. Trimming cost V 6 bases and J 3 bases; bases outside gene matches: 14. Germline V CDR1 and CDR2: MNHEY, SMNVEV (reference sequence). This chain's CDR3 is CASRGFLGTTGYEQYF. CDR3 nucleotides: TGTGCCAGCAGGGGATTCCTCGGGACTACCGGCTACGAGCAGTACTTC.